The clone carrying this T cell receptor beta chain was found once. The data originate from a study of blood T cell repertoires in COVID-19. At the level of the study: COVID-19 samples from acute and convalescent phases originated in the United States, Italy and Spain. The cDNA or gDNA used as material had been derived from T cells, B-cell-depleted T cells, or PBMCs.

As handled by the study authors: Estimation of nucleated cell counts was performed using reference gene primer amplification. Assay used: immunoSEQ multiplex PCR; TCRdb lists only in-frame clones, some missing. D and trimming come from the DNA, and the V and J calls and clone size come from that table. The sample has about 150,000 clones, approximately 92% seen once. The CDR3 has 14 residues. Germline assignment: CDR1 SGHAT and CDR2 FQNNGV. The germline V and J ends were trimmed by 3 bases and 0 bases, with 5 bases remaining between them. The chain joins TRBV11-2 to TRBJ2-2; no reliable D call. Sequencing was done on a sample of peripheral blood. The sequence derives from a woman aged 40 to 49 with acute or convalescent COVID-19. The CDR3 spells CASSFLSNTGELFF. CDR3 in DNA: TGTGCCAGCAGCTTCCTATCGAACACCGGGGAGCTGTTTTTT.